The 14 T cell receptor beta chains given below trace back to one sample, sequenced in a study of vaccination effects on CD4 cells after COVID-19. Their recognized antigens are unknown. The method was immunoSEQ multiplex PCR; TCRdb's version includes in-frame clones alone and lacks a portion of them. Here the sample spans more than 60,000 clones, 72% being singletons. An approximately nine-day culture period preceded the isolation of CD4+ T cells. The starting material was CD4+ T cells from PBMCs cultured without peptide, obtained before COVID-19 vaccination. The source of these receptors is a human donor who had a prior SARS-CoV-2 infection.

This clone was recorded only once. This sequence joins TRBV3-1 (or the pseudogene TRBV3-2) and TRBJ1-1; the match to TRBD1 covers 8 bases. The CDR3 consists of 14 residues. V gave up 5 bases and J gave up 5 bases; unmatched junction bases: 7. Germline CDR1 and CDR2: LGHDT and YNNKEL (reference sequence). The CDR3 DNA sequence: TGTGCCAGCAGCGCCCGGACAGGGAGGACTGAAGCTTTCTTT. Amino acids: CASSARTGRTEAFF.

V usage is TRBV5-1 and J usage is TRBJ2-7; 7 bases line up with TRBD2. Germline CDR1 and CDR2: SGHRS and YFSETQ. The CDR3 loop spans 15 amino acids. V dropped 1 base and J dropped 3; count of bases not matched to a gene: 7. The DNA for the CDR3 is TGCGCCAGCAGCTTGTCTTGGACTAGTCACTACGAGCAGTACTTC. Its protein product is CASSLSWTSHYEQYF. The entire variable domain, with the rest obtained from reference TRBV5-1 and TRBJ2-7, is as follows: KAGVTQTPRYLIKTRGQQVTLSCSPISGHRSVSWYQQTPGQGLQFLFEYFSETQRNKGNFPGRFSGRQFSNSRSEMNVSTLELGDSALYLCASSLSWTSHYEQYFGPGTRLTVT.

The chain carries TRBV24-1 and TRBJ2-7, with D unclear. Deletions cut 0 bases from V and 4 bases from J, with 0 bases between. This CDR3 comprises 11 residues. Germline V lookup: CDR1 KGHDR, CDR2 SFDVKD. Here the CDR3 reads CATSDLYEQYF. In DNA form, the CDR3 reads TGTGCCACCAGTGATTTGTACGAGCAGTACTTC.

This sequence joins TRBV18 and TRBJ2-3, with 7 bases matching TRBD2. Germline V CDR1 and CDR2: KGHSH, LQKENI. The CDR3 contains 15 residues. Trimming took 6 bases from V and 1 from J; bases not matched to a gene: 7. The CDR3 sequence is CASSLTSARTDTQYF. The CDR3 DNA sequence: TGTGCCAGCTCCCTCACTAGCGCCCGCACAGATACGCAGTATTTT.

CDR3 in amino acids: CASSIIGQGKTQYF. The CDR3 DNA reads as TGTGCCAGTAGTATCATAGGGCAGGGGAAGACCCAGTACTTC. The chain joins TRBV19 to TRBJ2-5; tentative D call: TRBD1 (6 bases). This CDR3 region has 14 residues. Germline assignment: CDR1 LNHDA and CDR2 SQIVND (reference sequence). Trimming left V 3 bases short and J 6 bases short, with 14 bases between. Drawing the rest from reference TRBV19 and TRBJ2-5, the complete variable domain is DGGITQSPKYLFRKEGQNVTLSCEQNLNHDAMYWYRQDPGQGLRLIYYSQIVNDFQKGDIAEGYSVSREKKESFPLTVTSAQKNPTAFYLCASSIIGQGKTQYFGPGTRLLVL.

This clone was counted a few times. The chain joins TRBV6-5 to TRBJ2-3; 10 bases are a match to TRBD1. The CDR3 extends over 13 amino acids. The V gene end was trimmed by 6 bases and the J gene end by 7 bases; junction bases not matched to a gene: 4. The germline V gene encodes CDR1 MNHEY and CDR2 SVGAGI. DNA of the CDR3: TGTGCCAGCAGGACAGGGGGCGCTTATACGCAGTATTTT. It codes for CASRTGGAYTQYF.

This clone has a handful of counts. The chain joins TRBV5-6 to TRBJ1-1; D might be TRBD1 (6 bases). The CDR3 loop spans 14 amino acids. The V end lost 3 bases, the J end lost 4 bases, and 13 bases lay between the germline ends. Germline CDR1 reads SGHDT; CDR2 reads YYEEEE. The DNA of the CDR3 is TGTGCCAGCAGCTCCCGAGGGGGGAGCACTGAAGCTTTCTTT. It encodes CASSSRGGSTEAFF.

This sequence joins TRBV7-2 and TRBJ2-5; D call uncertain. The V end was cut by 1 base, the J end by 7 bases, with 10 bases between. Germline CDR1 is SGHTA and CDR2 is FQGNSA. The CDR3 covers 13 residues. CDR3 amino acids: CASSLVGPGTQYF. Here the CDR3 DNA reads TGTGCCAGCAGCTTAGTGGGCCCCGGGACCCAGTACTTC.

The chain couples TRBV6-2 or TRBV6-3 to TRBJ1-5; tentatively, D is TRBD1 (5 bases). The CDR3 runs 17 residues. Deletions cut 10 bases from V and 7 bases from J, with 29 bases between. Germline V gene sequence: CDR1 MNHEY, CDR2 SVGEGT. In nucleotides, the CDR3 is TGTGCCACCAGCCGCCGGGGCGTCGACCCCGTCCCCCAGCCCCAGCATTTT. Translating gives CATSRRGVDPVPQPQHF.

This clone was counted only a few times. V usage is TRBV4-3 and J usage is TRBJ2-7; 9 nucleotides line up with TRBD1. After removal of 4 bases from V and 9 bases from J, the junction contained 10 bases not matched to a gene. Looked up from germline, CDR1 is LGHNA and CDR2 is YSLEER. CDR3 length: 14 amino acids. CDR3 loop: CASSPAQGAGGQYF. CDR3 nucleotide sequence: TGCGCCAGCAGCCCGGCACAGGGGGCGGGCGGGCAGTACTTC.

Only a few counts were recorded for this clone. The J gene is TRBJ1-2, the V gene TRBV28, with D unclear. Per the germline V gene, CDR1 is MDHEN and CDR2 is SYDVKM. The CDR3 length is 12 residues. The V gene lost 4 bases and the J gene lost 4 bases, with 7 bases spanning the gap. CDR3 nucleotides: TGTGCCAGCAGTTACGCCCGCTATGGCTACACCTTC. Translation gives CASSYARYGYTF.

This chain connects TRBV6-1 to TRBJ2-4, with 15 bases matching TRBD2. After removal of 0 bases from V and 0 bases from J, the junction contained 6 bases not matched to a gene. The germline V gene encodes CDR1 MNHNS and CDR2 SASEGT. There are 20 residues in the CDR3. The CDR3 DNA follows: TGTGCCAGCAGTGAAGCCCGGACTAGCGGGGGGGGGTTAGCCAAAAACATTCAGTACTTC. Protein sequence: CASSEARTSGGGLAKNIQYF.

The chain links TRBV19 to TRBJ2-2, with 7 positions matching TRBD2. From germline, CDR1 is LNHDA and CDR2 SQIVND (reference sequence). The CDR3 runs to 15 residues. V was clipped by 10 bases and J by 0 bases; unmatched bases: 8. DNA of the CDR3: TGTGCCACCCGAGCGGGGCAAACGAACACCGGGGAGCTGTTTTTT. It codes for CATRAGQTNTGELFF. The variable domain in full, completed from reference TRBV19 and TRBJ2-2, reads DGGITQSPKYLFRKEGQNVTLSCEQNLNHDAMYWYRQDPGQGLRLIYYSQIVNDFQKGDIAEGYSVSREKKESFPLTVTSAQKNPTAFYLCATRAGQTNTGELFFGEGSRLTVL.

This clone appeared a few times. The chain is built from TRBV19 and TRBJ2-5, with TRBD2 identical over 10 bases. The CDR3 spans 14 residues. V dropped 6 bases and J dropped 5; count of bases not matched to a gene: 6. Germline values: CDR1 LNHDA, CDR2 SQIVND (reference sequence). The CDR3 sequence: CASSQRGGSETQYF. Written as DNA, the CDR3 is TGTGCCAGTAGCCAGCGGGGGGGCAGCGAGACCCAGTACTTC.